The subject of this entry is one TCR beta chain. The antigen is undetermined. V was shortened by 4 bases and J by 5 bases, with 11 bases between the two germline ends. This CDR3 contains 13 residues. CDR1 and CDR2 (germline): LNHDA, SQIVND (reference sequence). The method was immunoSEQ multiplex PCR; TCRdb's version includes in-frame clones alone and lacks a portion of them. Altogether 2 million to 2.5 million clones are present, nearly 97% being singletons, with the ten largest covering 0.1% to 0.15%. The data were obtained in a study of shared clonotypes between healthy human individuals. About the research overall: Used for every donor were three CD4 naive, three CD4 memory, two CD8 naive and one CD8 memory plate. Study-wide results and caveats: Naive CD4 clonotypes were shared across several donors at about 5.3%. Incompleteness in sorted-subset sequencing, despite large depth, was shown by rarefaction.

Sequencing was carried out using naive CD4+ T cells sorted from blood. Subset meaning: CD45RA+ positively selected. The clonotype originates from a man aged 18-30 years in good health. The rearrangement uses TRBV19 and TRBJ1-1, with D unclear. CDR3 amino acids: CASSKGFGTEAFF. Written as DNA, the CDR3 is TGTGCCAGTAGTAAGGGCTTTGGGACTGAAGCTTTCTTT.